This T cell receptor beta chain derives from a study of spatial heterogeneity in lung cancer. Overall study findings and caveats: Detection of ubiquitous tumor TCRs in blood was higher at resection than follow-up.

The germline CDR1 and CDR2 sequences are MNHNS and SASEGT. Trimming took 6 bases from V and 1 from J, leaving 18 bases between them. This CDR3 has 16 residues. In the library, each TCR cDNA molecule bore its own unique molecular identifier. Using its own MiXCR run on the 5' RACE reads, TCRdb lists one record per CDR3 protein. The data contain roughly 82,000 distinct CDR3 sequences, around 12% of them singletons. Remarks on this clonotype: Its antigen is currently unknown.

Time point: sample taken at primary tumor resection. No cell sorting; template was whole RNA from tumor, lung tissue or PBMC. The donor population consisted of roughly 70 patients with untreated, early-stage non-small cell lung cancer. The V and J genes are TRBV6-1 and TRBJ1-1, with D hard to call. The source of this sequence is a male donor with early-stage non-small cell lung cancer. The sample here was PBMCs, taken at surgery. The CDR3 DNA sequence: TGTGCCAGCAGACTCCGGGCTGGGAAGAAGAACACTGAAGCTTTCTTT. Its translation: CASRLRAGKKNTEAFF.